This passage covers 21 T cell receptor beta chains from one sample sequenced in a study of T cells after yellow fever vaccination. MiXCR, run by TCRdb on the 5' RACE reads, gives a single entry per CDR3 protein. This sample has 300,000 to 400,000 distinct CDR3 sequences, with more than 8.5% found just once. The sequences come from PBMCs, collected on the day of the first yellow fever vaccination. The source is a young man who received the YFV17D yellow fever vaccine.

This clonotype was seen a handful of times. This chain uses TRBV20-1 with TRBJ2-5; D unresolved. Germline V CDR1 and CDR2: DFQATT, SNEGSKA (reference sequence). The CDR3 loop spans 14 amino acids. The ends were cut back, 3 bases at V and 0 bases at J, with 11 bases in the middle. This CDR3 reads CSASRGWYQETQYF. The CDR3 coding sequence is TGCAGTGCTAGCCGTGGATGGTACCAAGAGACCCAGTACTTC.

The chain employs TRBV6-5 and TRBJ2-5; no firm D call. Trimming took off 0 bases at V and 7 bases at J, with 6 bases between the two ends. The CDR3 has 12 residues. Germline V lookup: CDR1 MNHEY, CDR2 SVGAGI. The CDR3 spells CASSYSWGTQYF. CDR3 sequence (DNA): TGTGCCAGCAGTTACTCCTGGGGGACCCAGTACTTC.

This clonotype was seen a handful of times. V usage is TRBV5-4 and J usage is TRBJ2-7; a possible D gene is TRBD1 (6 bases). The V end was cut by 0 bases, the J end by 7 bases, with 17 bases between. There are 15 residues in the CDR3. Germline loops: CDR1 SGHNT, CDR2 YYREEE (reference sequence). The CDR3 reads CASSLEQGLVGEQYV. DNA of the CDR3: TGTGCCAGCAGCTTGGAGCAGGGGTTAGTTGGGGAGCAGTACGTC.

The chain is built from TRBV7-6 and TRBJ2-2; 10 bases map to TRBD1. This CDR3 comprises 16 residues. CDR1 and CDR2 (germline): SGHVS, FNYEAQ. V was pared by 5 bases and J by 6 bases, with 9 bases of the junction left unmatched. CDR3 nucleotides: TGTGCCAGCAGCCTCCCGGACAGGGGGATCGCCGGGGAGCTGTTTTTT. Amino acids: CASSLPDRGIAGELFF.

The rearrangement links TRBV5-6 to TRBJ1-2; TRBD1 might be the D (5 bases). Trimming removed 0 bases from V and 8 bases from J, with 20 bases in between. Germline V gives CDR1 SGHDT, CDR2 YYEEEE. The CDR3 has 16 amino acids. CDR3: CASSLGGSPASGGYTF. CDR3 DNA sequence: TGTGCCAGCAGCTTGGGGGGGTCCCCCGCTTCTGGAGGCTACACCTTC.

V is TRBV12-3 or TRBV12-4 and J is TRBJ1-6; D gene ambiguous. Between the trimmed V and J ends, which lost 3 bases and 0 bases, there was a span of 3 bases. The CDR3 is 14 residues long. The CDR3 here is CASSFSSYNSPLHF. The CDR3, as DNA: TGTGCCAGCAGTTTCAGCTCCTATAATTCACCCCTCCACTTT.

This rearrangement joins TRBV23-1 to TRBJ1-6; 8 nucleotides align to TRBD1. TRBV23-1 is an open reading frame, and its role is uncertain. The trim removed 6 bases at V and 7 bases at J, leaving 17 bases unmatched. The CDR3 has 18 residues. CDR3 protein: CASSGTGRQTPRNSPLHF. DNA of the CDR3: TGCGCCAGCAGCGGGACAGGTCGTCAAACGCCCCGAAATTCACCCCTCCACTTT.

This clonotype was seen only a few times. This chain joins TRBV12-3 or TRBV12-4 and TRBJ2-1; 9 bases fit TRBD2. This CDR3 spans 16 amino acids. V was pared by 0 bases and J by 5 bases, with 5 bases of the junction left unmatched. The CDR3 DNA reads TGTGCCAGCAGTTTAGCGAAGCGGGGGGCTAACAATGAGCAGTTCTTC. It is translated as CASSLAKRGANNEQFF.

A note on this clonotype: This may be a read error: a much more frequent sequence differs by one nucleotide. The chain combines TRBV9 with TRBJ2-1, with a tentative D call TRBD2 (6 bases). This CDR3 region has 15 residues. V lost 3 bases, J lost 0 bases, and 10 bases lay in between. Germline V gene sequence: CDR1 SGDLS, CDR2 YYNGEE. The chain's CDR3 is CASSEVGGSYNEQFF. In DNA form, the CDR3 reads TGTGCCAGCAGCGAGGTCGGGGGCTCCTACAATGAGCAGTTCTTC.

CDR3: CSVEGGRDTQYF. CDR3 in DNA: TGCAGCGTTGAGGGGGGGAGGGATACGCAGTATTTT. The chain recombines TRBV29-1 with TRBJ2-3, with TRBD2 matching over 7 bases. In germline, CDR1 is SQVTM, CDR2 ANQGSEA. The V and J ends lost 3 bases and 6 bases, in that order; junction bases with no gene match: 3. The CDR3 contains 12 residues.

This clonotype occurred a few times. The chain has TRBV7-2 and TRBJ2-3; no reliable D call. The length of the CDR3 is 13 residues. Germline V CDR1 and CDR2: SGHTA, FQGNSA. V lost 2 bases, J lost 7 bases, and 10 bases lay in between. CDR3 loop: CASSLNWANTQYF. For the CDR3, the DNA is TGTGCCAGCAGCTTAAATTGGGCGAATACGCAGTATTTT.

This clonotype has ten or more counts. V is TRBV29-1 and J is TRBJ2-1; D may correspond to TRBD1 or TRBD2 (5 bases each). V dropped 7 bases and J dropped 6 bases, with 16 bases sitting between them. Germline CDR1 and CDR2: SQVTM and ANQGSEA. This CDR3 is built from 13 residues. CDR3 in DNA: TGCAGCGGCAGTGGCTCTGGGGGCAATGAGCAGTTCTTC. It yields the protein CSGSGSGGNEQFF.

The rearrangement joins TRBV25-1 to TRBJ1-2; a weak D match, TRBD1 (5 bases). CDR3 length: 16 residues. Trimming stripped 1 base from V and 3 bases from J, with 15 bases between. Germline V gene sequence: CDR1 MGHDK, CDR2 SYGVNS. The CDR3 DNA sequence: TGTGCCAGCAGTGAATCGGGGCAGGCGACCTACTATGGCTACACCTTC. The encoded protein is CASSESGQATYYGYTF.

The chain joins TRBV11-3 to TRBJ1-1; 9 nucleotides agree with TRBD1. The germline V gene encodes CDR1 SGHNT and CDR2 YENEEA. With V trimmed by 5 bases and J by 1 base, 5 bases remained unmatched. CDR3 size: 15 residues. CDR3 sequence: CASSDPGQGNTEAFF. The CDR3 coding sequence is TGTGCCAGCAGCGATCCGGGACAGGGGAACACTGAAGCTTTCTTT.

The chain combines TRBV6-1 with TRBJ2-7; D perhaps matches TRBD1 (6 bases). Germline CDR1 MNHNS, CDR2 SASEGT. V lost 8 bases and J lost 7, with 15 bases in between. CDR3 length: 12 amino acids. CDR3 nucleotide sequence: TGTGCCAGCTCCGTCACAGGGTCAGAGCAGTACGTC. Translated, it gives CASSVTGSEQYV.

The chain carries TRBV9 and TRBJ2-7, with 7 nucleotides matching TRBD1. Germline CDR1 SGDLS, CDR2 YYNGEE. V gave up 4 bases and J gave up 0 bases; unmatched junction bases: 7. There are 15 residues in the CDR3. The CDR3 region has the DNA TGTGCCAGCAGCCCCCACTGGGACAGCTCCTACGAGCAGTACTTC. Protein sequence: CASSPHWDSSYEQYF.

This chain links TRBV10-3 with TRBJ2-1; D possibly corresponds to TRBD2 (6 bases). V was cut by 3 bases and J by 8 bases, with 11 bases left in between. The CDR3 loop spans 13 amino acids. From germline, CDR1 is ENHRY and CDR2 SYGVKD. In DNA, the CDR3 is TGTGCCATCAGTGAATTCTGGGGGGATGAGCAGTTCTTC. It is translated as CAISEFWGDEQFF.

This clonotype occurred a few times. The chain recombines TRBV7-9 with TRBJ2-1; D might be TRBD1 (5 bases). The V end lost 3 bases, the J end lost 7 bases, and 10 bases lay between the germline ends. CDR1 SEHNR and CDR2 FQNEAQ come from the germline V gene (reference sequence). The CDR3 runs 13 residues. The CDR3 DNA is TGTGCCAGCAGCTTTAGGGGTTTTAATGAGCAGTTCTTC. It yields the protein CASSFRGFNEQFF.

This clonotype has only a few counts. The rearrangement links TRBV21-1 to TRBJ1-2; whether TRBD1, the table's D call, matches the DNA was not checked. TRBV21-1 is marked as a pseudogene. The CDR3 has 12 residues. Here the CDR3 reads CASLGQVYGYTF. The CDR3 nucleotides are TGTGCCAGCCTGGGACAGGTCTATGGCTACACCTTC.

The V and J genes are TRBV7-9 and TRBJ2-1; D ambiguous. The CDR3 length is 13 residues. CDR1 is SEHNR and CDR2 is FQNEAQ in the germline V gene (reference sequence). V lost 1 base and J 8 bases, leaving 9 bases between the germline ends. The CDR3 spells CASSLGQTYEQFF. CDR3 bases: TGTGCCAGCAGCTTAGGGCAGACGTATGAGCAGTTCTTC.

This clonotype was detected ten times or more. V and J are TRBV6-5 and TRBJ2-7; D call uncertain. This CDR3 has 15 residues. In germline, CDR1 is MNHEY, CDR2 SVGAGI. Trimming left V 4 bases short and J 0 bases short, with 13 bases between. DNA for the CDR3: TGTGCCAGCAGTTTAACCCCTACGAGCTCCTACGAGCAGTACTTC. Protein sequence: CASSLTPTSSYEQYF.